This TCR beta chain was observed in a study of blood T cell repertoires in COVID-19 (dated by TCRdb to the early 2020s). The study in broad terms: Samples covering the acute and convalescent phases of COVID-19 were provided by collaborators in the United States, Italy and Spain. Sample metadata almost always included a de-identified subject ID, COVID-19 status, age in years and sex. The repertoires were made available in a free public database intended to serve as a resource for research on the immune response to SARS-CoV-2. Where HLA class I and class II types were available, the types were taken from metadata supplied by the sample provider, not from assay-based typing. Deeply sampled blood TCRbeta repertoires from subjects exposed to, actively infected with, or recovered from COVID-19 were included in the dataset. The samples were drawn from two sources: the first 160 participants of the ongoing ImmuneRACE study, and some 1,300 subjects contributed by 6 global collaborators. The prospective study material was composed of cDNA or gDNA derived from T cells, B-cell-depleted T cells, or PBMCs. Points the paper makes about the study in general: The amount of clinical and demographic metadata varied by source and participant and was provided uncurated.

In the prospective study, participants were roughly 18 to 95 years old, resided in about 25 geographic areas of the United States, and were enrolled through a virtual design. Cohort assignment in the prospective study relied on participant-reported clinical history from a screening survey and a study questionnaire. Exposed participants were defined as having been in contact with someone with a PCR-confirmed or clinician-diagnosed COVID-19 case within 2 weeks of study entry. In the prospective study, whole blood, serum and a nasopharyngeal or oropharyngeal swab were collected from each participant by mobile phlebotomists. Over a roughly two-month period, participants in the prospective study had the option of providing additional blood draws and questionnaires. Prospective study blood samples were shipped either frozen or at room temperature before DNA extraction. The immunoSEQ Assay, a bias-controlled multiplex PCR, was used to amplify TCRbeta CDR3 regions from genomic DNA. The published analysis was carried out like this. The number of nucleated cells in each sample was estimated from the amplification of reference gene primers within the assay. To quantify the absolute abundance of each unique TCRbeta CDR3 rearrangement, sequence reads were collapsed and filtered. For each sample, productive Simpson clonality was calculated as the square root of Simpson's diversity index over productive rearrangements. TCRdb retrieved this table from immuneACCESS and kept in-frame rearrangements only. Not all clones are present; in checked studies, unresolved V genes account for under half, and no reason is known for the remainder. V and J calls and clone size follow that table, whereas D and trimming were derived from the DNA. This sample is represented by fewer than 250,000 clones; 90% of them were singletons. The ten largest make up around 0.8% of the sample.

Worth noting for this clone: Its antigen specificity is not known. Base qualities are not provided; no much larger clone lies one nucleotide away.

Trimming removed 10 bases from V and 6 bases from J, leaving 13 bases between the germline ends. Measured from the cysteine to the phenylalanine, the CDR3 is 13 residues long. Only the CDR3 part of the read is kept: 39 bases, read in frame from the first base. The germline V gene supplies CDR1 MDHEN and CDR2 SYDVKM. The TCR originated in a man aged 45 to 65 who had been exposed to COVID-19. The chain is encoded by TRBV28 joined to TRBJ1-6, with TRBD1 as a weak D call on 5 bases. What was sequenced was PBMCs or T cells enriched from blood (not recorded which). The CDR3 reads as follows: CAILGAANSPLHF. The DNA is as follows: TGTGCCATCCTAGGGGCAGCTAATTCACCCCTCCACTTT.